The subject of this entry is one TCR beta chain. The antigen it recognizes is unknown. Per-base qualities were not stored, and no clone one base away is much larger. The sample originates from a study of shared clonotypes between healthy human individuals (TCRdb year 2020). Regarding the complete study: The cohort included three men and a couple of women between 18 and 49 years of age. Per donor, leukapheresis produced somewhere between about 0.94 and 9 billion PBMCs. To estimate repertoire size and how much clonotypes are shared between individuals, the study performed deep sequencing of blood TCR repertoires from roughly five healthy adults. Libraries were prepared and TCR repertoires were sequenced by different laboratories using diverse techniques, in order to increase sequencing depth and limit assay-specific biases.

Using the deep immunoSEQ assay, TCR CDR3 regions were amplified from genomic DNA by multiplex PCR. Extracted genomic DNA from each cell subset was distributed evenly across all wells of several immunoSEQ 96-well plates, and each plate was treated as a replicate. For unsorted PBMC, approximately 290 ng of genomic DNA, equivalent to 30,000 to 35,000 T cell genomes, went into each replicate PCR. Ten immunoSEQ deep assay plates were used to sequence unsorted PBMC genomic DNA. The purified libraries were quantified using a Qubit 3.0 fluorometer, sized with a Bioanalyzer 2100, and then quantified again using the KAPA Library Quantification kit. Each immunoSEQ 96-well plate was sequenced on its own single-read 150-cycle Illumina NextSeq 550 flow cell. As for the original processing: Because only junctional sequences without quality scores were contained in the immunoSEQ output, filtering matching that applied to full-length reads could not be performed. To assign V/J genes and CDR3, sequences were annotated using PyIR, a Python wrapper for IgBLAST v1.9, with IMGT germline references. Reads with weak V/J assignments (E-value above 1e-6), missing CDR3, stop codons, out-of-frame junctions, or ambiguous translated residues were removed. V3J clonotypes were defined by identical inferred V gene, J gene, and CDR3 amino acid sequence. To compute the percentage overlap between repertoires, the number of shared unique clonotypes was divided by the size of the smaller repertoire. Repertoire richness was assessed with RTK rarefaction, the Chao1 estimator, and Recon v2.1 estimates of unobserved clonotypes. In TCRdb, the immuneACCESS table is reduced to in-frame sequences with V and J assigned. These tables do not hold every clone; where another copy was compared, an unresolved V gene accounts for under half, and the others remain unexplained. V, J and clone size reflect that table, while D and trimming were determined from the DNA. For this sample there are about half a million clones; around four fifths appear just once. In total, the top ten clones hold around 12% of the sample.

Results the study describes overall, beyond this receptor: Pairwise subsampling led to the expectation that sequencing depth would affect the degree of clonotype sharing among donors. The genetic and exposure-history diversity represented was limited by the small number of donors. Sampling was limited to blood, and TCR repertoires in tissue likely differ from TCR repertoires in blood.

Healthy HIV-negative adults with no recently reported acute infections or vaccinations were included as donors. Every donor was a Caucasian adult living in Nashville, Tennessee, USA. In the unsorted samples, tens of millions of PBMCs were counted, and genomic DNA was extracted using the QIAamp DNA Blood Mini kit. Blood was obtained by leukapheresis, after which PBMCs were separated by Ficoll-Histopaque density gradient centrifugation and cryopreserved in liquid nitrogen vapor phase. This sequence originates from a woman in her thirties or forties in good health. Some clones in this sample may be carry-over from other donors' samples. The sample was PBMCs.

Here is the DNA: TGTGCCAGCAGTTGGGCTGGGGGGCAGTACTATGGCTACACCTTC. Translated, this is CASSWAGGQYYGYTF. The V and J segments used are TRBV6-6 and TRBJ1-2, and the D gene may be TRBD1, 6 bases matching. The CDR3 holds 15 amino acids from the cysteine to the phenylalanine. The entry retains the CDR3 DNA only, 45 bases that are in frame from base 1. The germline ends are 15 bases apart after V is trimmed by 4 bases and J by 3 bases. The germline V gene (reference sequence) gives CDR1 as MNHNY and CDR2 as SVGAGI.